What follows are 14 T cell receptor beta chains derived from one specimen sequenced in a study of blood T cell repertoires in COVID-19. Some clones are missing from TCRdb's copy, which holds only in-frame ones; the method was immunoSEQ multiplex PCR. This table has fewer than 400,000 clones, about 90% appearing once. The sample taken for sequencing was PBMCs or T cells enriched from blood (not recorded which). The receptors were sampled from a young man who had recovered from COVID-19.

The chain recombines TRBV27 with TRBJ2-7; a weak D match, TRBD2 (7 bases). The CDR3 contains 14 residues. The germline CDR1 and CDR2 sequences are MNHEY and SMNVEV (reference sequence). V was clipped by 5 bases and J by 4 bases, with 15 bases between them. CDR3 region: CASSPSRGRYEQYF. CDR3 DNA: TGTGCCAGCAGTCCATCGCGGGGGCGGTACGAGCAGTACTTC.

This CDR3 is CASSYYRDSLIYEQYF. In nucleotides, the CDR3 is TGTGCCAGCAGCTATTACCGGGACTCGCTAATATACGAGCAGTACTTC. The chain has TRBV5-5 and TRBJ2-7, with TRBD2 as a possible D gene (6 bases). CDR3 length: 16 residues. The V gene's germline CDR1 is SGHKS and CDR2 YYEKEE (reference sequence). Trimming removed 3 bases from V and 4 bases from J, with 20 bases in between.

The rearrangement joins TRBV6-5 to TRBJ2-7; D remains ambiguous. Germline V lookup: CDR1 MNHEY, CDR2 SVGAGI. The CDR3 is 13 amino acids. Trimming pared 5 bases from V and 7 bases from J, leaving 15 bases between. This CDR3 reads CASSLQSGWEQYF. The CDR3 nucleotides read TGTGCCAGCAGTCTCCAATCGGGTTGGGAGCAGTACTTC.

The rearrangement links TRBV10-3 to TRBJ1-3, with D maybe TRBD1 (6 bases). Germline CDR1 ENHRY, CDR2 SYGVKD. This CDR3 has 13 residues. Trimming left V 4 bases short and J 4 bases short, with 8 bases between. CDR3 coding DNA: TGTGCCATCAGTGCAGGGGACGGAAACACCATATATTTT. Translation: CAISAGDGNTIYF.

This chain joins TRBV2 and TRBJ1-2; D is perhaps TRBD1 (6 bases). The germline V gene has CDR1 SNHLY and CDR2 FYNNEI. This CDR3 has 11 residues. The germline V and J ends were trimmed by 10 bases and 7 bases, with 13 bases remaining between them. This CDR3 is CATRGVGGYTF. Written as DNA, the CDR3 is TGTGCCACCAGGGGCGTAGGTGGCTACACCTTC.

This clone was detected once. V gene TRBV11-2 combines with J gene TRBJ2-7; the D gene is possibly TRBD2 (7 bases). CDR1 and CDR2 from the germline V gene are SGHAT and FQNNGV. Trimming pared 8 bases from V and 2 bases from J, leaving 16 bases between. The CDR3 is made up of 14 amino acids. In DNA, the CDR3 is TGTGCCAGCGGGAGGGGGGGGCCTCCCTACGAGCAGTACTTC. The encoded protein is CASGRGGPPYEQYF.

This clone came up once. The rearrangement joins TRBV19 to TRBJ1-1; possibly TRBD1 for D (6 bases). V gave up 3 bases and J gave up 4 bases, with 18 bases separating them. The V gene's germline CDR1 is LNHDA and CDR2 SQIVND (reference sequence). The CDR3 is made up of 16 amino acids. The CDR3 DNA reads as TGTGCCAGTAGTATTTGGTCGGGGGGCGGGCCCACTGAAGCTTTCTTT. Protein product: CASSIWSGGGPTEAFF.

This clone was seen only once. This chain joins TRBV2 and TRBJ1-6; 7 bases fit TRBD1. CDR3 length: 14 residues. Germline V lookup: CDR1 SNHLY, CDR2 FYNNEI. The junction had 8 bases not matched to a gene; V was cut back by 6 bases and J by 9 bases. The CDR3 region has the DNA TGTGCCAGCAGCCTACAGGGGCGAGGTTCACCCCTCCACTTT. Encoded protein: CASSLQGRGSPLHF. The entire variable domain, with the rest obtained from reference TRBV2 and TRBJ1-6, is as follows: EPEVTQTPSHQVTQMGQEVILRCVPISNHLYFYWYRQILGQKVEFLVSFYNNEISEKSEIFDDQFSVERPDGSNFTLKIRSTKLEDSAMYFCASSLQGRGSPLHFGNGTRLTVT.

This rearrangement joins TRBV5-1 to TRBJ1-3; 8 bases align to TRBD1. With V trimmed by 5 bases and J by 4 bases, 14 bases remained unmatched. The CDR3 has 17 residues. In germline, CDR1 is SGHRS, CDR2 YFSETQ. CDR3 sequence: CASSSDRGGYGGNTIYF. CDR3 bases: TGCGCCAGCAGTAGCGACAGGGGAGGATATGGCGGAAACACCATATATTTT.

The chain carries TRBV11-2 and TRBJ2-7; D unclear. V was pared by 2 bases and J by 4 bases, with 9 bases between. This CDR3 comprises 13 residues. CDR1 SGHAT and CDR2 FQNNGV come from the germline V gene. Here the CDR3 reads CASSLSSVYEQYF. The CDR3 DNA reads as TGTGCCAGCAGCTTAAGCTCGGTTTACGAGCAGTACTTC. The variable domain in full, with the rest retrieved from reference TRBV11-2 and TRBJ2-7, is EAGVAQSPRYKIIEKRQSVAFWCNPISGHATLYWYQQILGQGPKLLIQFQNNGVVDDSQLPKDRFSAERLKGVDSTLKIQPAKLEDSAVYLCASSLSSVYEQYFGPGTRLTVT.

V usage is TRBV5-6 and J usage is TRBJ2-7; D unclear. CDR3 length: 13 residues. Looked up from germline, CDR1 is SGHDT and CDR2 is YYEEEE. Trimming stripped 4 bases from V and 2 bases from J, with 10 bases between. CDR3 residues: CASSLGWAYEQYF. The CDR3 DNA reads TGTGCCAGCAGCCTAGGTTGGGCCTACGAGCAGTACTTC.

The chain uses TRBV5-4 and TRBJ2-2, with no clear D. Germline V gives CDR1 SGHNT, CDR2 YYREEE (reference sequence). The CDR3 loop spans 15 amino acids. V was clipped by 0 bases and J by 5 bases, with 11 bases between them. In DNA form, the CDR3 reads TGTGCCAGCAGCTTGGGCAGTTTGCAAACCGGGGAGCTGTTTTTT. It translates to CASSLGSLQTGELFF.

The V and J genes are TRBV2 and TRBJ1-4; unclear D gene. The germline gives CDR1 SNHLY, CDR2 FYNNEI. V lost 6 bases, J lost 2 bases, and 16 bases lay in between. This CDR3 contains 16 residues. This CDR3 reads CASRSLTYYTNEKLFF. CDR3 DNA sequence: TGTGCCAGCAGGAGTTTAACATACTACACTAATGAAAAACTGTTTTTT.

This sequence joins TRBV3-1 (or the pseudogene TRBV3-2) and TRBJ2-7; TRBD1 might be the D (6 bases). V gave up 0 bases and J gave up 5 bases, with 11 bases separating them. This CDR3 has 14 amino acids. Germline assignment: CDR1 LGHDT and CDR2 YNNKEL (reference sequence). The CDR3 reads CASSQEGAGDEQYF. In DNA, the CDR3 is TGTGCCAGCAGCCAAGAGGGGGCAGGGGACGAGCAGTACTTC.